This T cell receptor beta chain was identified during a study of response to subunit inactivated influenza vaccine. Regarding the study as a whole: Authors suggested each seasonal flu vaccination may recruit only limited numbers of new T cells.

TCRdb recomputed calls from the RT-PCR reads with MiXCR, one row per CDR3 protein. The repertoire holds around 500,000 distinct CDR3 sequences, with 9.5% to 12% as singletons. A few counts support this clonotype. Its antigen is unknown. This CDR3 region has 15 residues. The junction had 10 bases not matched to a gene; V was cut back by 6 bases and J by 4 bases. CDR1 and CDR2 from the germline V gene are SGHAT and FQNNGV. The source was PBMCs from blood, collected 45 days after vaccination. The receptor was derived from a middle-aged man who received an inactivated influenza vaccine. The chain links TRBV11-2 to TRBJ2-3; 7 bases are shared with TRBD2. CDR3 coding DNA: TGTGCCAGCAGTGTTCGGTGGGGGGGATCAGATACGCAGTATTTT. Translation: CASSVRWGGSDTQYF. The variable domain in full, with the rest retrieved from reference TRBV11-2 and TRBJ2-3, is EAGVAQSPRYKIIEKRQSVAFWCNPISGHATLYWYQQILGQGPKLLIQFQNNGVVDDSQLPKDRFSAERLKGVDSTLKIQPAKLEDSAVYLCASSVRWGGSDTQYFGPGTRLTVL.